These 23 T cell receptor beta chains share one sample of origin, sequenced in a study of cytomegalovirus exposure and HLA in healthy donors. 13 Jbeta primers and 60 Vbeta primers were used for the PCR. The table came from immunoSEQ multiplex PCR; TCRdb's copy has only in-frame clones and leaves some out. This sample yields around 260,000 clones, of which 75% to 90% are seen a single time; around 0.33% belongs to the top ten. Source material: PBMCs. The receptor source for this set is a girl aged 2-9 years in good health and CMV-seronegative.

This chain links TRBV19 with TRBJ1-2; 9 bases line up with TRBD1. The germline V gene encodes CDR1 LNHDA and CDR2 SQIVND (reference sequence). Trimming removed 7 bases from V and 1 base from J; junction bases left unmatched: 4. The CDR3 totals 14 residues. CDR3 sequence (DNA): TGTGCCAGTAACAGACAGGGGGTTAACTATGGCTACACCTTC. Its protein product is CASNRQGVNYGYTF.

This clone was detected a few times. The chain has TRBV9 and TRBJ1-3; possibly TRBD1 for D (6 bases). V lost 2 bases and J lost 0, with 9 bases in between. Germline V CDR1 and CDR2: SGDLS, YYNGEE. The CDR3 is 15 amino acids. The CDR3 DNA follows: TGTGCCAGCAGCGTGACAGGAAGCTCTGGAAACACCATATATTTT. It codes for CASSVTGSSGNTIYF.

V usage is TRBV28 and J usage is TRBJ2-7, with D maybe TRBD2 (8 bases). The CDR3 extends over 18 amino acids. Germline V gene data show CDR1 as MDHEN and CDR2 as SYDVKM. V lost 6 bases to trimming and J lost 3 bases, with 27 bases between them. The CDR3 region is CASRGGGTAGDKVYEQYF. For the CDR3, the DNA is TGTGCCAGCAGAGGGGGAGGGACAGCGGGGGATAAAGTCTACGAGCAGTACTTC.

This chain links TRBV10-3 with TRBJ2-5; D perhaps matches TRBD2 (6 bases). Trimming shortened V by 0 bases and J by 5 bases, and 16 bases separated the two germline ends. Per germline, CDR1 ENHRY and CDR2 SYGVKD. CDR3 size: 16 residues. The CDR3 region is CAISESSSPRGETQYF. The CDR3 DNA follows: TGTGCCATCAGTGAGTCGAGTTCCCCACGGGGGGAGACCCAGTACTTC.

This sequence joins TRBV7-6 and TRBJ1-2, with D possibly TRBD1 on 5 matching bases. The V gene lost 6 bases and the J gene lost 2 bases, with 13 bases spanning the gap. CDR1 and CDR2 from the germline V gene are SGHVS and FNYEAQ. This CDR3 comprises 14 residues. DNA of the CDR3: TGTGCCAGCAGTTCGGGTCCAGGGAACTATGGCTACACCTTC. Protein product: CASSSGPGNYGYTF. Full variable domain (remainder filled in from reference TRBV7-6 and TRBJ1-2): GAGVSQSPRYKVTKRGQDVALRCDPISGHVSLYWYRQALGQGPEFLTYFNYEAQQDKSGLPNDRFSAERPEGSISTLTIQRTEQRDSAMYRCASSSGPGNYGYTFGSGTRLTVV.

This clone appeared a few times. The V and J genes are TRBV25-1 and TRBJ2-7, with D maybe TRBD1 (5 bases). V gave up 3 bases and J gave up 5 bases, with 17 bases separating them. Germline loops: CDR1 MGHDK, CDR2 SYGVNS. CDR3 size: 15 residues. The CDR3 spells CASSDLNIRVDEQYF. The CDR3 bases are TGTGCCAGCAGTGATCTGAATATCAGGGTCGACGAGCAGTACTTC.

A few counts support this clone. The rearrangement uses TRBV5-1 and TRBJ2-1, with 11 bases matching TRBD2. V lost 4 bases, J lost 6 bases, and 6 bases stayed unmatched. Germline assignment: CDR1 SGHRS and CDR2 YFSETQ. This CDR3 has 15 residues. The CDR3 DNA is TGCGCCAGCAGCACACTAGCGGGGGCGCTCAATGAGCAGTTCTTC. Protein sequence: CASSTLAGALNEQFF.

This chain connects TRBV7-9 to TRBJ2-7, with 8 positions matching TRBD1. This CDR3 has 15 amino acids. Germline trimming cut 3 bases from V and 0 bases from J; bases unmatched to any gene: 4. The germline V gene encodes CDR1 SEHNR and CDR2 FQNEAQ (reference sequence). The CDR3 sequence is CASSFTGGSSYEQYF. DNA for the CDR3: TGTGCCAGCAGCTTCACAGGGGGGAGCTCCTACGAGCAGTACTTC.

V gene TRBV6-5 combines with J gene TRBJ2-7; TRBD1 matches 10 bases. Losses at the gene ends were 2 bases for V and 3 bases for J; bases not matched to a gene: 7. The CDR3 runs 16 residues. Germline CDR1 reads MNHEY; CDR2 reads SVGAGI. The chain's CDR3 is CASSYGGDRGDYEQYF. CDR3 DNA: TGTGCCAGCAGTTACGGGGGGGACAGGGGCGACTACGAGCAGTACTTC.

In DNA, the CDR3 is TGTGCCAGCAGTGAAGTTTTTATTTTGGGAGACCAAGAGACCCAGTACTTC. Amino acid sequence: CASSEVFILGDQETQYF. V usage is TRBV6-1 and J usage is TRBJ2-5; a weak D match, TRBD2 (5 bases). CDR1 MNHNS and CDR2 SASEGT come from the germline V gene. This CDR3 has 17 residues. V was trimmed by 1 base and J by 0 bases, leaving 15 bases between them.

J is TRBJ2-7 and V is TRBV18, with 8 bases identical to TRBD1. Germline V CDR1 and CDR2: KGHSH, LQKENI. This CDR3 is built from 14 residues. The ends lost 6 bases at V and 0 bases at J; junction bases unmatched: 4. CDR3 DNA: TGTGCCAGCTCTCGCGGACAGGGCTCCTACGAGCAGTACTTC. This encodes CASSRGQGSYEQYF. Supplemented by reference TRBV18 and TRBJ2-7, the full variable domain reads NAGVMQNPRHLVRRRGQEARLRCSPMKGHSHVYWYRQLPEEGLKFMVYLQKENIIDESGMPKERFSAEFPKEGPSILRIQQVVRGDSAAYFCASSRGQGSYEQYFGPGTRLTVT.

On this clone: Other DNA sequences in the sample encode the same CDR3. This rearrangement joins TRBV18 to TRBJ1-5; no definite D call. CDR1 KGHSH and CDR2 LQKENI come from the germline V gene. The CDR3 extends over 14 amino acids. V was trimmed by 0 bases and J by 0 bases, leaving 3 bases between them. CDR3 sequence (DNA): TGTGCCAGCTCACCACCCTATAGCAATCAGCCCCAGCATTTT. Translation gives CASSPPYSNQPQHF.

The gene calls are TRBV29-1 and TRBJ2-1; 12 bases are shared with TRBD1. CDR1 and CDR2 (germline): SQVTM, ANQGSEA. This CDR3 region has 13 residues. Losses at the gene ends were 8 bases for V and 4 bases for J; bases not matched to a gene: 3. Here the CDR3 DNA reads TGCAGCTCGGGACAGGGGGCTTACAATGAGCAGTTCTTC. It translates to CSSGQGAYNEQFF.

This clone occurred a few times. The chain carries TRBV11-2 and TRBJ2-7; 9 bases agree with TRBD2. CDR1 and CDR2 from the germline V gene are SGHAT and FQNNGV. The CDR3 spans 16 residues. V was clipped by 0 bases and J by 4 bases; unmatched bases: 7. DNA of the CDR3: TGTGCCAGCAGCTTAGAGTTTAGCGGGAGCTTTTACGAGCAGTACTTC. This sequence encodes CASSLEFSGSFYEQYF.

The V gene is TRBV19, the J gene TRBJ2-7; D gene unclear. This CDR3 contains 15 residues. Germline V gene sequence: CDR1 LNHDA, CDR2 SQIVND (reference sequence). Trimming cost V 5 bases and J 3 bases, with 17 bases left between them. The CDR3 DNA is TGTGCCAGTAGTCCGTATGAGACGCCAGGCTACGAGCAGTACTTC. Amino acid sequence: CASSPYETPGYEQYF.

This sequence joins TRBV7-6 and TRBJ1-5, with D unclear. The CDR3 totals 14 residues. CDR1 SGHVS and CDR2 FNYEAQ come from the germline V gene. Trimming removed 9 bases from V and 1 base from J, with 13 bases in between. CDR3 loop: CASSPRGSNQPQHF. The CDR3 nucleotides read TGTGCCAGTTCACCTCGGGGAAGCAATCAGCCCCAGCATTTT.

V is TRBV19 and J is TRBJ2-1, with no clear D. The CDR3 is made up of 12 amino acids. Trimming stripped 4 bases from V and 6 bases from J, with 7 bases between. CDR1 and CDR2 (germline): LNHDA, SQIVND (reference sequence). This CDR3 reads CASSRAINEQFF. The CDR3 region has the DNA TGTGCCAGTAGTAGGGCGATCAATGAGCAGTTCTTC.

This clone was seen just once. The chain combines TRBV12-1 with TRBJ1-3; the table calls TRBD1, which could not be checked here. TRBV12-1 has pseudogene status. The CDR3 is made up of 16 amino acids. The CDR3 sequence: CASSQRDRGPGNTIYF. CDR3 nucleotides: TGTGCCAGCAGCCAAAGGGACAGGGGGCCTGGAAACACCATATATTTT.

This clone was seen a handful of times. The junction differs from germline at one of its ends, possibly a read error. The chain has TRBV6-9 and TRBJ1-5; 8 bases line up with TRBD1. Germline V gene sequence: CDR1 MNHGY, CDR2 SVAAGI. CDR3 length: 15 amino acids. The CDR3: CAGRQGPNDNQPQHF. CDR3 nucleotide sequence: TGTGCCGGCAGACAGGGGCCCAATGACAATCAGCCCCAGCATTTT.

This clone was counted only a few times. This chain links TRBV19 with TRBJ1-4, with TRBD1 matching 12 bases. The CDR3 loop spans 19 amino acids. Per germline, CDR1 LNHDA and CDR2 SQIVND (reference sequence). Trimming took 6 bases from V and 2 from J; bases not matched to a gene: 13. The CDR3: CASRRRDRGPYLTNEKLFF. The CDR3 DNA is TGTGCCAGTAGAAGGCGGGACAGGGGGCCCTACTTGACTAATGAAAAACTGTTTTTT.

The V gene is TRBV29-1, the J gene TRBJ2-7; D is undetermined. Trimming cost V 0 bases and J 4 bases, with 7 bases left between them. The CDR3 has 12 residues. Per the germline V gene, CDR1 is SQVTM and CDR2 is ANQGSEA. CDR3 in amino acids: CSVEDPLYEQYF. CDR3 nucleotide sequence: TGCAGCGTTGAAGACCCCCTTTACGAGCAGTACTTC.

The rearrangement uses TRBV27 and TRBJ2-1; D is possibly TRBD2 (5 bases). The V gene lost 3 bases and the J gene lost 4 bases, with 19 bases spanning the gap. The CDR3 sequence is 17 residues long. From germline, CDR1 is MNHEY and CDR2 SMNVEV (reference sequence). The DNA for the CDR3 is TGTGCCAGCAGTTTTGTCCTAGCCTCCTCACCTTACAATGAGCAGTTCTTC. Its protein product is CASSFVLASSPYNEQFF.

The J gene is TRBJ1-6, the V gene TRBV2; 9 bases line up with TRBD1. Losses at the gene ends were 9 bases for V and 8 bases for J; bases not matched to a gene: 11. The CDR3 is made up of 15 amino acids. Germline V gene lookup returns CDR1 SNHLY and CDR2 FYNNEI. CDR3 DNA: TGTGCCAGAAGGGACAGGGCTAACTGGGATTCACCCCTCCACTTT. Amino acid sequence: CARRDRANWDSPLHF.